A single sample is the source of the 26 T cell receptor beta chains below, sequenced in a study of blood T cell repertoires in COVID-19. TCRdb's copy holds only in-frame clones and misses some; the assay was immunoSEQ multiplex PCR. The sample contains about 230,000 clones, nearly 90% of which appear only once. The source material was peripheral blood. All receptors derive from a woman aged 18-29 years who had recovered from COVID-19.

The chain uses TRBV12-3 or TRBV12-4 and TRBJ2-7; 7 bases agree with TRBD2. Unmatched junction bases numbered 7, after V lost 5 bases and J lost 6 bases. The CDR3 loop spans 13 amino acids. CDR3 region: CASSLILASEQYF. In nucleotides, the CDR3 is TGTGCCAGCAGTCTCATACTAGCGAGCGAGCAGTACTTC.

The chain employs TRBV4-2 and TRBJ2-1; D is possibly TRBD2 (6 bases). This CDR3 spans 16 amino acids. V lost 0 bases and J lost 4, with 13 bases in between. Germline V gives CDR1 LGHNA, CDR2 YNFKEQ. The CDR3 protein is CASSQDKPSAYNEQFF. Written as DNA, the CDR3 is TGTGCCAGCAGCCAAGATAAGCCTAGCGCGTACAATGAGCAGTTCTTC.

The chain has TRBV3-1 (or the pseudogene TRBV3-2) and TRBJ2-1; 9 nucleotides match TRBD2. The length of the CDR3 is 15 residues. Germline values: CDR1 LGHDT, CDR2 YNNKEL (reference sequence). V was pared by 4 bases and J by 7 bases, with 8 bases of the junction left unmatched. The CDR3 bases are TGTGCCAGCAGCCCTCTAGCGGGGACCGTTAATGAGCAGTTCTTC. Its protein product is CASSPLAGTVNEQFF.

This clone was observed once. This chain links TRBV6-6 with TRBJ1-6; D may be TRBD1 (5 bases). The CDR3 runs 12 residues. Trimming pared 6 bases from V and 8 bases from J, leaving 8 bases between. The germline CDR1 and CDR2 sequences are MNHNY and SVGAGI (reference sequence). The CDR3 protein is CASSRADSPLHF. DNA of the CDR3: TGTGCCAGCAGCAGGGCGGATTCACCCCTCCACTTT.

The chain couples TRBV6-5 to TRBJ2-3; D perhaps matches TRBD1 (5 bases). The CDR3 runs 12 residues. Trimming stripped 6 bases from V and 8 bases from J, with 12 bases between. Germline-derived CDR1 and CDR2 are MNHEY and SVGAGI. CDR3 DNA sequence: TGTGCCAGCAGCGCGGTGCAGGGTACGCAGTATTTT. Translation gives CASSAVQGTQYF.

V gene TRBV27 combines with J gene TRBJ1-1, with 9 bases fitting TRBD1. The V segment lost 5 bases and the J segment 8 bases; nucleotides outside the gene matches: 12. Per germline, CDR1 MNHEY and CDR2 SMNVEV (reference sequence). The CDR3 is 15 amino acids. CDR3 in DNA: TGTGCCAGCAGTAGTCCGGGACAGGGAAAACACGAAGCTTTCTTT. Translated, it gives CASSSPGQGKHEAFF.

CDR3 in amino acids: CSVERKRVPEAFF. The CDR3 nucleotides are TGCAGCGTTGAGAGAAAAAGAGTCCCTGAAGCTTTCTTT. The rearrangement joins TRBV29-1 to TRBJ1-1, with D uncertain. Germline CDR1 reads SQVTM; CDR2 reads ANQGSEA. Trimming shortened V by 3 bases and J by 6 bases, and 14 bases separated the two germline ends. The CDR3 is made up of 13 amino acids.

The chain employs TRBV10-1 and TRBJ1-4, with 8 bases that match TRBD1. Germline V gene lookup returns CDR1 WNHNN and CDR2 SYGVQD (reference sequence). J lost 3 bases, V lost 3 bases, and 3 bases had no gene match. CDR3 length: 15 residues. CDR3 sequence reads: CASSDTGGPNEKLFF. The DNA of the CDR3 is TGCGCCAGCAGTGACACAGGGGGTCCTAATGAAAAACTGTTTTTT.

This chain joins TRBV3-1 (or the pseudogene TRBV3-2) and TRBJ2-7; D might be TRBD1 (5 bases). V shed 2 bases and J shed 3 bases, with 14 bases lying between them. Germline loops: CDR1 LGHDT, CDR2 YNNKEL (reference sequence). The CDR3 contains 15 residues. The CDR3, as DNA: TGTGCCAGCAGCCAACCTCCACCCAGGGACTACGAGCAGTACTTC. Translating it yields CASSQPPPRDYEQYF.

The rearrangement uses TRBV6-6 and TRBJ2-2; a possible D gene is TRBD2 (5 bases). Germline V CDR1 and CDR2: MNHNY, SVGAGI (reference sequence). The CDR3 loop spans 15 amino acids. Trimming left V 5 bases short and J 4 bases short, with 14 bases between. Here the CDR3 DNA reads TGTGCCAGCAGTATCCGGACTGTCGGCACCGGGGAGCTGTTTTTT. It specifies CASSIRTVGTGELFF.

J is TRBJ2-7 and V is TRBV4-3; 12 bases are a match to TRBD1. CDR1 LGHNA and CDR2 YSLEER come from the germline V gene. The CDR3 length is 16 residues. V shed 0 bases, J shed 7 bases, and the junction held 7 bases outside the gene matches. The CDR3 DNA is TGCGCCAGCAGCCAAGACTGGGGACAGGGGGCGGAGGAGCAGTACTTC. As protein: CASSQDWGQGAEEQYF.

This chain links TRBV3-1 (or the pseudogene TRBV3-2) with TRBJ1-2, with a weak D call TRBD1 (5 bases). Germline CDR1 and CDR2: LGHDT and YNNKEL (reference sequence). This CDR3 is built from 14 residues. V gave up 1 base and J gave up 8 bases, with 14 bases separating them. CDR3: CASSQVGGVQGYTF. CDR3 bases: TGTGCCAGCAGCCAAGTAGGAGGGGTTCAGGGCTACACCTTC.

Regarding this clone: One end of the junction is discordant with germline, which a read error may explain. This chain links TRBV27 with TRBJ2-1, with 12 bases aligning to TRBD2. The CDR3 runs 14 residues. Germline CDR1 MNHEY, CDR2 SMNVEV (reference sequence). The CDR3 DNA sequence: TGTGCCAGCAATTTAGGGACTAGCGGGAATGAGCAGTTCTTC. Its protein is CASNLGTSGNEQFF.

V and J are TRBV29-1 and TRBJ1-1; possible D gene TRBD1, 6 bases. CDR3 length: 11 residues. CDR1 and CDR2 (germline): SQVTM, ANQGSEA. Trimming left V 7 bases short and J 8 bases short, with 14 bases between. CDR3 protein: CSAPTGTEAFF. The CDR3 nucleotides are TGCAGCGCACCCACAGGGACCGAAGCTTTCTTT.

Comment on this clone: At the DNA level, this CDR3 is encoded by other sequences in the same sample as well. V is TRBV11-2 and J is TRBJ2-7; D is perhaps TRBD2 (5 bases). The CDR3 has 11 residues. Germline lookup yields CDR1 SGHAT and CDR2 FQNNGV. The CDR3 DNA reads as TGTGCTTCGGGGAGCTCCTACGAGCAGTACTTC. This codes for CASGSSYEQYF.

The chain carries TRBV28 and TRBJ2-1, with 7 bases aligning to TRBD2. V dropped 6 bases and J dropped 2; count of bases not matched to a gene: 7. This CDR3 has 15 residues. The germline V gene has CDR1 MDHEN and CDR2 SYDVKM. Here the CDR3 reads CASRAAGVAYNEQFF. As DNA, the CDR3 is TGTGCCAGCAGGGCGGCGGGAGTTGCCTACAATGAGCAGTTCTTC.

This chain joins TRBV27 and TRBJ1-1; D is unclear. V was pared by 2 bases and J by 4 bases, with 11 bases between. Germline V CDR1 and CDR2: MNHEY, SMNVEV (reference sequence). The CDR3 spans 14 residues. The CDR3 DNA follows: TGTGCCAGCAGTTTACTTGGAGCCTCCACTGAAGCTTTCTTT. This encodes CASSLLGASTEAFF.

The genes are TRBV7-4 and TRBJ2-7; D is uncertain. The V end lost 9 bases, the J end lost 0 bases, and 21 bases lay between the germline ends. The germline V gene has CDR1 SGHVT and CDR2 SQSDAQ. This CDR3 region has 16 residues. CDR3 sequence reads: CASSPNRSISSYEQYF. CDR3 in DNA: TGTGCCAGTTCCCCAAATCGGAGTATTAGCTCCTACGAGCAGTACTTC.

The DNA for the CDR3 is TGTGCCATCAGTGAAAGGACAGGGAGGGCTGAAGCTTTCTTT. This gives the protein CAISERTGRAEAFF. V usage is TRBV10-3 and J usage is TRBJ1-1; TRBD1 agrees at 8 bases. The germline gives CDR1 ENHRY, CDR2 SYGVKD. V dropped 3 bases and J dropped 6; count of bases not matched to a gene: 6. This CDR3 contains 14 residues.

The J gene is TRBJ1-6, the V gene TRBV7-2, with D possibly being TRBD1 (6 bases). CDR3 length: 13 amino acids. Germline CDR1 and CDR2: SGHTA and FQGNSA. V was cut by 5 bases and J by 7 bases, with 9 bases left in between. CDR3 region: CASSEDSNSPLHF. CDR3 DNA: TGTGCCAGCAGCGAGGACAGCAATTCACCCCTCCACTTT.

The chain links TRBV19 to TRBJ1-5; 8 nucleotides line up with TRBD1. The V and J ends lost 6 bases and 0 bases, in that order; junction bases with no gene match: 10. Germline CDR1 LNHDA, CDR2 SQIVND (reference sequence). The CDR3 covers 17 residues. The CDR3, as DNA: TGTGCCAGTAGCATCCACGTGACAGGGGCTAGCAATCAGCCCCAGCATTTT. Translated: CASSIHVTGASNQPQHF.

This chain uses TRBV28 with TRBJ2-7; TRBD1 matches at 8 bases. Germline CDR1 MDHEN, CDR2 SYDVKM. J lost 4 bases, V lost 2 bases, and 7 bases had no gene match. The length of the CDR3 is 15 residues. In DNA form, the CDR3 reads TGTGCCAGCAGTTTAACAGCAGGGGGCGCGTACGAGCAGTACTTC. It translates to CASSLTAGGAYEQYF.

The rearrangement joins TRBV6-6 to TRBJ2-7, with a possible D match to TRBD1 (5 bases). V was cut by 0 bases and J by 4 bases, with 13 bases left in between. The CDR3 is 15 amino acids. Germline CDR1 is MNHNY and CDR2 is SVGAGI (reference sequence). The chain's CDR3 is CASSYSKTGTYEQYF. Here the CDR3 DNA reads TGTGCCAGCAGTTACTCGAAAACAGGAACTTACGAGCAGTACTTC.

This chain uses TRBV3-1 (or the pseudogene TRBV3-2) with TRBJ2-7; no clear D. In germline, CDR1 is LGHDT, CDR2 YNNKEL (reference sequence). V shed 0 bases and J shed 3 bases, with 15 bases lying between them. The CDR3 is made up of 16 amino acids. CDR3 protein: CASSQEVRVAVYEQYF. The CDR3 coding sequence is TGTGCCAGCAGCCAAGAAGTTAGAGTAGCAGTCTACGAGCAGTACTTC.

This clone was seen once. The J gene is TRBJ1-1, the V gene TRBV9, with D perhaps TRBD1 (6 bases). This CDR3 is built from 14 residues. Trimming removed 0 bases at V and 6 bases at J, with 12 bases between. Per germline, CDR1 SGDLS and CDR2 YYNGEE. CDR3 residues: CASSVGGTQSEAFF. The DNA of the CDR3 is TGTGCCAGCAGCGTAGGTGGGACACAATCTGAAGCTTTCTTT.

The chain couples TRBV6-5 to TRBJ2-7; 9 nucleotides line up with TRBD1. This CDR3 contains 15 residues. CDR1 is MNHEY, CDR2 SVGAGI, per germline. After removal of 5 bases from V and 7 bases from J, the junction contained 12 bases not matched to a gene. Here the CDR3 reads CASSLSWTGALEQYF. Written as DNA, the CDR3 is TGTGCCAGCAGTCTGAGTTGGACAGGGGCGTTGGAGCAGTACTTC.